This TCR beta chain was sequenced for a study of molecular identifiers for immune sequencing clone quantification. Across the whole study: In the replicates, RNA derived from around 18,000 or 91,000 naive CD8 cells was divided into five parts, and four were sequenced.

This CDR3 has 12 amino acids. Germline V gives CDR1 SGHAT, CDR2 FQNNGV. V was pared by 5 bases and J by 5 bases, with 6 bases between. MiXCR, applied by TCRdb to the PCR reads, yields one record per CDR3 protein. The table records some 320,000 distinct CDR3 sequences, 24% of them present only once. The naive CD8 libraries originated from between 20,000 and 1,000,000 sorted cells and drew on 10%, 30% or 50% RNA. Sorting selected naive CD8 T cells with a CD8+CD4-CCR7+CD45RA+ phenotype. The J gene is TRBJ2-2, the V gene TRBV11-2; D unresolved. Sequenced input: naive CD8+ T cells from blood, with Jurkat cell RNA spiked in. Subset: FACS-sorted CD8+CD4-CCR7+CD45RA+ naive T cells. The clonotype originates from a human donor in good health. Some libraries in this study had Jurkat cell RNA spiked in. The CDR3 spells CASSPMTGELFF. CDR3 coding DNA: TGTGCCAGCAGCCCAATGACCGGGGAGCTGTTTTTT. The full variable domain, rest sourced from reference TRBV11-2 and TRBJ2-2, is EAGVAQSPRYKIIEKRQSVAFWCNPISGHATLYWYQQILGQGPKLLIQFQNNGVVDDSQLPKDRFSAERLKGVDSTLKIQPAKLEDSAVYLCASSPMTGELFFGEGSRLTVL.